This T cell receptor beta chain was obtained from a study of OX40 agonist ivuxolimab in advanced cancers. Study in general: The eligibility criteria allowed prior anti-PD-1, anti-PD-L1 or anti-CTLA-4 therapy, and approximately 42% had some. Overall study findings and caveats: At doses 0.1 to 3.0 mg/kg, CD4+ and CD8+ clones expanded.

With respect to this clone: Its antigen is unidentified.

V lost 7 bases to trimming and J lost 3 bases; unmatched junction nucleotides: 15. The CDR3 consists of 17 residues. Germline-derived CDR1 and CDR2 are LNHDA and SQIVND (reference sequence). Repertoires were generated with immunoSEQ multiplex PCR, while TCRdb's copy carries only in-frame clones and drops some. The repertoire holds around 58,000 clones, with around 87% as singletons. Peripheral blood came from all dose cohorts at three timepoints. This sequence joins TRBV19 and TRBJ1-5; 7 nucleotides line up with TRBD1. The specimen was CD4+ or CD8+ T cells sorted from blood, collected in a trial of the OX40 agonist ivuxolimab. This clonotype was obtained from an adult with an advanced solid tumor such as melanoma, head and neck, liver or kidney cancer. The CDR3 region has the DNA TGTGCCAGTACCATATACGGGACAGAGGAAATCAATCAGCCCCAGCATTTT. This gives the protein CASTIYGTEEINQPQHF.